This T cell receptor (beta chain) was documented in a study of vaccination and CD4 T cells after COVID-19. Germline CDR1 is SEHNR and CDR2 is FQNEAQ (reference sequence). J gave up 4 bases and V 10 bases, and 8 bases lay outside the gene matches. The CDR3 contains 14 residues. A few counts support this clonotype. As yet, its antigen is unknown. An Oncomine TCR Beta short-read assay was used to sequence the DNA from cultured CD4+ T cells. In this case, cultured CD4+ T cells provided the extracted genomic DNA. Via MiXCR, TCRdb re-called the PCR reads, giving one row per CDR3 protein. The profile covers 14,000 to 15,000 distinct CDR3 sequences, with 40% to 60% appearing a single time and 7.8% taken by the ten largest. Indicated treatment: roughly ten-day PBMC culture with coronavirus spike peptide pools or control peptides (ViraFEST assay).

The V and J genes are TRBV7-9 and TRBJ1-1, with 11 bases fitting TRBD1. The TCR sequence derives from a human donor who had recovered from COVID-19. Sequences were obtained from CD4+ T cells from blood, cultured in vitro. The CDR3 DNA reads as TGTGCCACCCGGACAGGGGGCAGGGGCACTGAAGCTTTCTTT. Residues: CATRTGGRGTEAFF.